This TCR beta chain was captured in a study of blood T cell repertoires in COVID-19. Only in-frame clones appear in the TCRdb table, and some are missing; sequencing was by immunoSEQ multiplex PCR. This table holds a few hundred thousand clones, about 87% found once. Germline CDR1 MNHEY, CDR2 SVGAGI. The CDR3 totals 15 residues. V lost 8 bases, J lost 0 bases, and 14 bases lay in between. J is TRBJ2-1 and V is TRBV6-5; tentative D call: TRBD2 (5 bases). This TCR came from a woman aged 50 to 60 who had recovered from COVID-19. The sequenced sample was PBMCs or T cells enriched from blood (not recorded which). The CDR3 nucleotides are TGTGCCAGCGCCGAGTACGGACTCTCCTACAATGAGCAGTTCTTC. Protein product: CASAEYGLSYNEQFF.